This TCR beta chain was sequenced during a study of T-cell memory formation after mild COVID-19. UMIs and sample barcodes were carried by the TCR alpha and TCR beta cDNA libraries that 5'RACE produced using constant-segment primers. TCRdb analysed the 5' RACE reads with MiXCR anew, one entry per CDR3 protein. The table shows around 510,000 distinct CDR3 sequences, with about 20% occurring only once. Remarks on this clonotype: The antigen is undetermined.

Study-level points and caveats: CD4+ contracting clones were found mainly in CM and EM, and CD8+ ones in EMRA.

The sample comprised PBMCs or a T cell subset sorted from them (not recorded which). This clonotype was sampled from an adult woman who had mild COVID-19 (a few samples of this study predate the infection). Cell type and time point are not known.

The CDR3 region is CASSYLLMWTSGETDTQYF. CDR3 sequence (DNA): TGTGCCAGCAGTTACCTCCTGATGTGGACTAGCGGGGAAACAGATACGCAGTATTTT. The chain links TRBV6-2 or TRBV6-3 to TRBJ2-3, with 12 bases lining up with TRBD2. With V trimmed by 2 bases and J by 3 bases, 12 bases remained unmatched. CDR1 MNHEY and CDR2 SVGEGT come from the germline V gene. The CDR3 is 19 amino acids.